These 6 T cell receptor beta chains were sequenced from one sample in a study of control samples from healthy donors and cancer patients. Clones were read by immunoSEQ multiplex PCR, and TCRdb kept only the in-frame ones, dropping some. Of some 120,000 clones in the sample, about 94% were seen once. Material: blood. The receptors originated from a young man in good health.

The genes are TRBV7-2 and TRBJ1-5; D is unresolved. CDR3 length: 16 residues. The V gene's germline CDR1 is SGHTA and CDR2 FQGNSA. Deletions cut 1 base from V and 9 bases from J, with 19 bases between. The CDR3 region has the DNA TGTGCCAGCAGCTTAGGGGCCAACCAAGGTGAAGGGCCCCAGCATTTT. Amino acid sequence: CASSLGANQGEGPQHF. Filled out from reference TRBV7-2 and TRBJ1-5, the complete variable domain reads GAGVSQSPSNKVTEKGKDVELRCDPISGHTALYWYRQSLGQGLEFLIYFQGNSAPDKSGLPSDRFSAERTGGSVSTLTIQRTQQEDSAVYLCASSLGANQGEGPQHFGDGTRLSIL.

V is TRBV30 and J is TRBJ1-6, with D tentatively TRBD1 (5 bases). Germline assignment: CDR1 GTSNPN and CDR2 SVGIG (reference sequence). Trimming removed 3 bases at V and 13 bases at J, with 25 bases between. The CDR3 spans 16 residues. CDR3 loop: CAWSRDGLLPSAPLHF. As DNA, the CDR3 is TGTGCCTGGAGCCGGGACGGCCTTCTCCCGTCCGCGCCCCTCCACTTT.

The gene calls are TRBV13 and TRBJ2-7; no clear D. The CDR3 totals 14 residues. Germline V lookup: CDR1 PRHDT, CDR2 FYEKMQ (reference sequence). Trimming removed 6 bases from V and 0 bases from J, with 12 bases in between. CDR3 in DNA: TGTGCCAGCAGTCGATACAGAAGCTCCTACGAGCAGTACTTC. Amino acids: CASSRYRSSYEQYF. The full variable domain, completed using reference TRBV13 and TRBJ2-7, is AAGVIQSPRHLIKEKRETATLKCYPIPRHDTVYWYQQGPGQDPQFLISFYEKMQSDKGSIPDRFSAQQFSDYHSELNMSSLELGDSALYFCASSRYRSSYEQYFGPGTRLTVT.

This clone was recorded once. The DNA for the CDR3 is TGTGCCAGCTCACCACGGTCAGGTAGCAATCAGCCCCAGCATTTT. Its protein is CASSPRSGSNQPQHF. The chain combines TRBV18 with TRBJ1-5, with D hard to call. The CDR3 extends over 15 amino acids. V lost 1 base and J 0 bases, leaving 7 bases between the germline ends. Germline CDR1 is KGHSH and CDR2 is LQKENI.

V gene TRBV18 combines with J gene TRBJ1-1, with D perhaps matching TRBD1 (6 bases). Per the germline V gene, CDR1 is KGHSH and CDR2 is LQKENI. The CDR3 sequence is 14 residues long. The V end lost 6 bases, the J end lost 4 bases, and 15 bases lay between the germline ends. Here the CDR3 reads CASSDIQGVTEAFF. CDR3 coding DNA: TGTGCCAGCTCCGACATACAGGGAGTCACTGAAGCTTTCTTT.

The rearrangement links TRBV6-2 or TRBV6-3 to TRBJ2-7, with a tentative D call TRBD2 (7 bases). This CDR3 is 12 amino acids long. The germline V gene encodes CDR1 MNHEY and CDR2 SVGEGT. Trimming left V 6 bases short and J 6 bases short, with 12 bases between. The CDR3 bases are TGTGCCAGCAGCTTTCGGGGGGCCGAGCAGTACTTC. This codes for CASSFRGAEQYF.